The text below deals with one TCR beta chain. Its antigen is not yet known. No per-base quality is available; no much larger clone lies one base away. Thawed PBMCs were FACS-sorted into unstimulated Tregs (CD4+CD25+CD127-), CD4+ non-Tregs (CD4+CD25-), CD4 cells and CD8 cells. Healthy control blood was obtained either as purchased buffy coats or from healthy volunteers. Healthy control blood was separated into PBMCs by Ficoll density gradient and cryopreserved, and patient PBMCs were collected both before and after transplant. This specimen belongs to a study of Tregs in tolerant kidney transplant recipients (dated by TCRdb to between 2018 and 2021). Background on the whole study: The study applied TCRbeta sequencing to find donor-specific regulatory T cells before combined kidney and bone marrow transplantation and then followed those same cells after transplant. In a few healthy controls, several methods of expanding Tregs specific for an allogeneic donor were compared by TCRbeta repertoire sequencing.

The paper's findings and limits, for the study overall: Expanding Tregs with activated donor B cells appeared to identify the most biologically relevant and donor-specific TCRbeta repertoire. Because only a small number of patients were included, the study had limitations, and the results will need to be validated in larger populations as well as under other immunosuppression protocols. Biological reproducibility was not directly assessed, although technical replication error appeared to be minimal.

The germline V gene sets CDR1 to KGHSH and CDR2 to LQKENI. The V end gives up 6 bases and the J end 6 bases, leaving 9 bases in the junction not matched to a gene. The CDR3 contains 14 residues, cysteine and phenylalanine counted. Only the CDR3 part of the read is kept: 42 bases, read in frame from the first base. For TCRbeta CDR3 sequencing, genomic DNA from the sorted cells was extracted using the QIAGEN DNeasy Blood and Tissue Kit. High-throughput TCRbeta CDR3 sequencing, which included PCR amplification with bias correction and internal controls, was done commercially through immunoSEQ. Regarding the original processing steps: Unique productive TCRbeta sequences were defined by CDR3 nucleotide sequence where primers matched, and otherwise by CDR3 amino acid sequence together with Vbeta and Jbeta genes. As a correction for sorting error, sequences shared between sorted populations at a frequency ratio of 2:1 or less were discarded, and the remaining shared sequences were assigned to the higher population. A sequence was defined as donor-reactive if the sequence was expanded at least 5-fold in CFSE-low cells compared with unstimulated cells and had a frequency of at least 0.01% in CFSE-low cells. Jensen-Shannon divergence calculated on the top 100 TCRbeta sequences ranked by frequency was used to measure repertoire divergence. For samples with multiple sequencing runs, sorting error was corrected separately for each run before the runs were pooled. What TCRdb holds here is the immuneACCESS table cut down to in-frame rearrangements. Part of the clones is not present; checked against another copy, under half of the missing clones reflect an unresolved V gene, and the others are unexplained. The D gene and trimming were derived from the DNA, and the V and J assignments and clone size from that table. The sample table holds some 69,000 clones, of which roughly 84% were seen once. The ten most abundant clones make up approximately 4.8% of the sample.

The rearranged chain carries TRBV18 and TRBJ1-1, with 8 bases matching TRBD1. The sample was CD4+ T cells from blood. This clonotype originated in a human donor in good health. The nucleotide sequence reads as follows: TGTGCCAGCTCCCTCGACAGGGGACGGGCTGAAGCTTTCTTT. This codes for CASSLDRGRAEAFF.